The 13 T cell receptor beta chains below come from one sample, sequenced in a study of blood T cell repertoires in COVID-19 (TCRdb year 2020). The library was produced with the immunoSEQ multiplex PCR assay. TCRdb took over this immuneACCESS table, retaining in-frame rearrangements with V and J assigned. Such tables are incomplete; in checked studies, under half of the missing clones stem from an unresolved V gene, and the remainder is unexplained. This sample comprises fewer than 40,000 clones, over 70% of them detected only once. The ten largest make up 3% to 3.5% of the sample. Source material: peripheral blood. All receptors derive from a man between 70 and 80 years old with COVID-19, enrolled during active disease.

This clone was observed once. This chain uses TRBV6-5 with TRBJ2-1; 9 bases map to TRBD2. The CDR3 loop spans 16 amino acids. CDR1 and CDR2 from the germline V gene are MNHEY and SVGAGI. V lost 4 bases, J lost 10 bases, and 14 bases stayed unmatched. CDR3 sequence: CASSSPSGKWREEQFF. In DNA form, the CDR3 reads TGTGCCAGCAGTTCTCCTAGCGGGAAGTGGCGAGAGGAGCAGTTCTTC.

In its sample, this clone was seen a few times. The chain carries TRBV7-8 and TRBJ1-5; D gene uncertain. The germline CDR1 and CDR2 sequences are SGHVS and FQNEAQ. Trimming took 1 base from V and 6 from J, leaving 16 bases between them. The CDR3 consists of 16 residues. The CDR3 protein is CASSLVFRGEGQPQHF. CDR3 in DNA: TGTGCCAGCAGCTTAGTTTTCCGGGGTGAGGGTCAGCCCCAGCATTTT.

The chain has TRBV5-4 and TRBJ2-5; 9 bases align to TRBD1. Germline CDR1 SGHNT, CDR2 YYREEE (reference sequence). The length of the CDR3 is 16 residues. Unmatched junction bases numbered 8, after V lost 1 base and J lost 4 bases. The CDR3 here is CASSLLAQGAIETQYF. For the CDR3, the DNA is TGTGCCAGCAGCTTGTTGGCACAGGGGGCGATAGAGACCCAGTACTTC. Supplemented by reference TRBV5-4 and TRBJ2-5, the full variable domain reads ETGVTQSPTHLIKTRGQQVTLRCSSQSGHNTVSWYQQALGQGPQFIFQYYREEENGRGNFPPRFSGLQFPNYSSELNVNALELDDSALYLCASSLLAQGAIETQYFGPGTRLLVL.

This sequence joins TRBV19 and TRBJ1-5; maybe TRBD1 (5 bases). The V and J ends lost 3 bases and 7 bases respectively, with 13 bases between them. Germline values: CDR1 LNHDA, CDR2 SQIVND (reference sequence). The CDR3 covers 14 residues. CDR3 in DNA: TGTGCCAGTAGTATCATAGGGGTCGGGCAGCCCCAGCATTTT. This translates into CASSIIGVGQPQHF.

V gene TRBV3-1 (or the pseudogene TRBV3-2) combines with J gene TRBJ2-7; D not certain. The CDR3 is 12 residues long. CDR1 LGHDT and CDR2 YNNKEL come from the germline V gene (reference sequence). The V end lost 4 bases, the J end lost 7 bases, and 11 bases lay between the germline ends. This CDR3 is CASSLALREQYF. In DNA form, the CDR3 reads TGTGCCAGCAGCCTTGCCCTGCGGGAGCAGTACTTC.

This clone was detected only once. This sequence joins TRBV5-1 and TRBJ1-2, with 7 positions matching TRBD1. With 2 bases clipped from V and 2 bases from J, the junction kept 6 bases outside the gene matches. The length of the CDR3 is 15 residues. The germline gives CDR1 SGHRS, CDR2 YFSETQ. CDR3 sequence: CASSFSGGANYGYTF. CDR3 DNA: TGCGCCAGCAGCTTTTCAGGGGGAGCGAACTATGGCTACACCTTC. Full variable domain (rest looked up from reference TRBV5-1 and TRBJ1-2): KAGVTQTPRYLIKTRGQQVTLSCSPISGHRSVSWYQQTPGQGLQFLFEYFSETQRNKGNFPGRFSGRQFSNSRSEMNVSTLELGDSALYLCASSFSGGANYGYTFGSGTRLTVV.

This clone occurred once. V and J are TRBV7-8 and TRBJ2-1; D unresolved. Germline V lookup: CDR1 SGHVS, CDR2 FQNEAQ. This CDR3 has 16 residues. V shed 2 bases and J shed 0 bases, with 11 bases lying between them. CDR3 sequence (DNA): TGTGCCAGCAGCTTACTCCTGAGTTACTCCTACAATGAGCAGTTCTTC. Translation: CASSLLLSYSYNEQFF. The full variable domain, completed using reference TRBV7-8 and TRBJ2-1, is GAGVSQSPRYKVAKRGQDVALRCDPISGHVSLFWYQQALGQGPEFLTYFQNEAQLDKSGLPSDRFFAERPEGSVSTLKIQRTQQEDSAVYLCASSLLLSYSYNEQFFGPGTRLTVL.

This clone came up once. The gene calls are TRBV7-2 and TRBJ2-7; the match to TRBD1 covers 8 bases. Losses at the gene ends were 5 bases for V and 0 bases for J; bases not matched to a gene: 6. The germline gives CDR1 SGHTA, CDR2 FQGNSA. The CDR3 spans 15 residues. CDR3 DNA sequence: TGTGCCAGCAGCAGTGGACAGGGAGGCTCCTACGAGCAGTACTTC. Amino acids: CASSSGQGGSYEQYF. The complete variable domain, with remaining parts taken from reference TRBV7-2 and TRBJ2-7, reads GAGVSQSPSNKVTEKGKDVELRCDPISGHTALYWYRQSLGQGLEFLIYFQGNSAPDKSGLPSDRFSAERTGGSVSTLTIQRTQQEDSAVYLCASSSGQGGSYEQYFGPGTRLTVT.

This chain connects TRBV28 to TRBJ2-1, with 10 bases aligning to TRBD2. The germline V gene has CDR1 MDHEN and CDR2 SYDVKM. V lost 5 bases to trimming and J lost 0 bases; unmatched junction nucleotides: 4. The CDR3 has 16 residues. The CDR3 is CASSPAGGSSYNEQFF. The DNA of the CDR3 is TGTGCCAGCAGTCCAGCGGGAGGGAGCTCCTACAATGAGCAGTTCTTC.

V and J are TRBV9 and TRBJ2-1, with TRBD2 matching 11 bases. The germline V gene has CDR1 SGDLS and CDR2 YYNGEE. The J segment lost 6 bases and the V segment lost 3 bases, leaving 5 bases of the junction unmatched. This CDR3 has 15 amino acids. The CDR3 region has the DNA TGTGCCAGCAGCGCAGGACTAGCGGGCTTCAATGAGCAGTTCTTC. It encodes CASSAGLAGFNEQFF.

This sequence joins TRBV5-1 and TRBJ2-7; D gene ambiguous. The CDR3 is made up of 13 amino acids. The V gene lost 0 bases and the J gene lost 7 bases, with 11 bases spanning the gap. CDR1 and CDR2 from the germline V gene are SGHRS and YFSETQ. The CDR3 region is CASSLAVSREQYF. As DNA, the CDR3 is TGCGCCAGCAGCTTGGCCGTGTCTCGGGAGCAGTACTTC.

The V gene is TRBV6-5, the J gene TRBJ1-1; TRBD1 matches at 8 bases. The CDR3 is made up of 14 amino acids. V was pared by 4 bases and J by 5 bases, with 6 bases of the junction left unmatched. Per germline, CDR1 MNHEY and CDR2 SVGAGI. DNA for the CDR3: TGTGCCAGCAGTTTTGACAGGGGAGGGACTGAAGCTTTCTTT. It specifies CASSFDRGGTEAFF.

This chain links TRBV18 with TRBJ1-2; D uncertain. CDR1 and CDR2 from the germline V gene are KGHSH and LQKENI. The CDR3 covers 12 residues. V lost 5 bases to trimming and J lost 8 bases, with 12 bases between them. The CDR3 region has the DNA TGTGCCAGCTCAACCCAGCGGGGAGGCTACACCTTC. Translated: CASSTQRGGYTF.